This T cell receptor (beta chain) was profiled in a study of shared clonotypes between healthy human individuals (dated by TCRdb to 2018 to 2020). Context from the whole study: The cohort included a few men and two women between 18 and 49 years of age. For each donor, CD4 naive and CD4 memory were each given three plates, CD8 naive was given two plates, and CD8 memory was given one plate. To estimate repertoire size and how much clonotypes are shared between individuals, the study performed deep sequencing of blood TCR repertoires from about five healthy adults. Different laboratories and diverse techniques were used to prepare libraries and sequence TCR repertoires, to increase sequencing depth and limit assay-specific biases. Per donor, leukapheresis produced somewhere between about 0.8 and 9 billion PBMCs.

Using the deep immunoSEQ assay, multiplex PCR amplified TCR CDR3 regions from genomic DNA. Genomic DNA extracted from each cell subset was distributed evenly over all wells of several immunoSEQ 96-well plates, and each plate served as one replicate. For sorted subsets, roughly 200 ng of genomic DNA, equivalent to roughly 33,000 T cell genomes, went into each replicate PCR. The purified libraries were quantified using a Qubit 3.0 fluorometer, sized with a Bioanalyzer 2100, and then quantified again using the KAPA Library Quantification kit. Every immunoSEQ 96-well plate was sequenced on a dedicated single-read 150-cycle Illumina NextSeq 550 flow cell. Turning to the authors' computational methods: Because only junctional sequences without quality scores were contained in the immunoSEQ output, filtering matching that applied to full-length reads could not be performed. To assign V/J genes and CDR3, sequences were annotated using PyIR, a Python wrapper for IgBLAST v1.9, with IMGT germline references. Any read was removed if the V/J assignment was weak (E-value above 1e-6), the CDR3 was missing, or the read contained stop codons, out-of-frame junctions, or ambiguous translated residues. V3J clonotypes were defined as sequences sharing the same inferred V gene, J gene, and CDR3 amino acid sequence. The percentage overlap between two repertoires was calculated by dividing the number of shared unique clonotypes by the size of the smaller repertoire. Three approaches were used to assess repertoire richness: RTK rarefaction, the Chao1 estimator, and Recon v2.1 estimates of unobserved clonotypes. Generation probabilities were computed with OLGA for all TCRbeta clonotypes obtained by the gDNA method from a handful of donors. Entries here come from immuneACCESS through TCRdb and include only in-frame sequences with V and J called. Some clones fail to appear in such tables; in the studies checked, an unresolved V gene covers under half of the shortfall, and the cause of the remainder is unknown. The V and J calls and the clone size are those of that table, but D and trimming were determined from the DNA. The sample includes roughly 2,000,000 clones, with 85% to 95% observed a single time. The ten largest account for more than 0.95% of the sample.

Trimming removed 5 bases from V and 0 bases from J; the gene matches leave 7 bases unexplained. CDR1 SGHVS and CDR2 FNYEAQ were looked up in the germline V gene. The CDR3 starts with the cysteine, ends with the phenylalanine, and has 16 residues. Only the CDR3 part of the read is kept: 48 bases, read in frame from the first base. Note on this clone: This receptor's antigen is unknown. No base quality information exists; no much larger clone differs at one position.

CD8 naive samples were CD45RO-negative cells positively selected for CCR7, giving a CD45RA+CCR7+ population that excluded TemRA cells. Healthy HIV-negative adults with no recently reported acute infections or vaccinations were included as donors. Every donor was a Caucasian adult residing in Nashville, Tennessee, USA. Blood was collected by leukapheresis, and PBMCs were isolated by Ficoll-Histopaque density gradient centrifugation and then cryopreserved in liquid nitrogen vapor phase. Analytical flow cytometry was used to check the purity and quantity of every magnetically sorted T cell population. From each sorted fraction, genomic DNA was isolated and quantified by UV absorbance on a Nanodrop 2000c. The study at large found these results: Sampling was restricted to blood, and TCR repertoires in tissue are likely to differ from TCR repertoires in blood. The small number of donors limited the genetic and exposure-history diversity represented. Incomplete sequencing was indicated by rarefaction of sorted-subset datasets, despite the large sequencing depth. Higher generation probabilities were observed for clonotypes shared by all four sorted-subset donors than for non-shared clonotypes. Across four donors, about 5.2% of naive CD4, 3% to 3.5% of naive CD8, under 2.5% of memory CD4, and 0.3% to 0.45% of memory CD8 clonotypes were shared. Based on pairwise subsampling, the degree of clonotype sharing among donors was expected to be affected by sequencing depth. Estimated clonotype richness was generally larger for naive than for memory subsets.

The sample consisted of naive CD8+ T cells sorted from blood. The sample's cell subset or site label, in plain terms: CD45RA+CCR7+. Here the chain combines TRBV7-6 and TRBJ1-5; 7 bases in the middle match TRBD1. This receptor was taken from a man aged 18 to 30 in good health. CDR3 region: CASSTEAGGSNQPQHF. The DNA is as follows: TGTGCCAGCAGCACAGAGGCAGGGGGTAGCAATCAGCCCCAGCATTTT.